The 8 T cell receptor beta chains in this list originate from one sample, sequenced in a study of blood T cells in healthy people across ages. A second PCR, run for about 6 to 12 cycles, used a sample-barcoded 5' primer plus a J-beta primer mix. Each CDR3 protein is one row after TCRdb ran MiXCR on the 5' RACE reads. The repertoire includes about 1.5 million distinct CDR3 sequences, 40% to 50% of them detected once, and under 8% sits in the top ten. Source material: blood. The receptors stem from a woman aged 18-29 years in good health.

This chain joins TRBV12-3 or TRBV12-4 and TRBJ2-1, with 8 positions matching TRBD1. J lost 5 bases, V lost 3 bases, and 6 bases had no gene match. The CDR3 length is 15 residues. The CDR3 region has the DNA TGTGCCAGCAGTTTCTGGACAGGGAGCAACAATGAGCAGTTCTTC. Translation gives CASSFWTGSNNEQFF.

V usage is TRBV3-1 and J usage is TRBJ2-7; D gene uncertain. The ends were cut back, 7 bases at V and 0 bases at J, with 13 bases in the middle. The CDR3 runs to 14 residues. Per the germline V gene, CDR1 is LGHDT and CDR2 is YNNKEL (reference sequence). Here the CDR3 reads CASTLSSVSYEQYF. The CDR3 region has the DNA TGTGCCAGCACCCTTTCAAGCGTCTCCTACGAGCAGTACTTC.

This sequence joins TRBV5-1 and TRBJ2-7; 9 bases match TRBD1. CDR3 size: 15 residues. Germline-derived CDR1 and CDR2 are SGHRS and YFSETQ. After removal of 2 bases from V and 5 bases from J, the junction contained 8 bases not matched to a gene. CDR3 nucleotide sequence: TGCGCCAGCAGCTTTACCGACAGGGGGGTGCACGAGCAGTACTTC. Translation: CASSFTDRGVHEQYF. Full variable domain (rest looked up from reference TRBV5-1 and TRBJ2-7): KAGVTQTPRYLIKTRGQQVTLSCSPISGHRSVSWYQQTPGQGLQFLFEYFSETQRNKGNFPGRFSGRQFSNSRSEMNVSTLELGDSALYLCASSFTDRGVHEQYFGPGTRLTVT.

CDR3 in DNA: TGCAGCGTTGAACCCGGTACGGGGGAGCAGTTCTTC. Protein product: CSVEPGTGEQFF. The rearrangement uses TRBV29-1 and TRBJ2-1; a weak D match, TRBD2 (5 bases). V lost 2 bases to trimming and J lost 10 bases, with 12 bases between them. The CDR3 has 12 residues. CDR1 and CDR2 from the germline V gene are SQVTM and ANQGSEA.

This clonotype was seen only a few times. The chain links TRBV10-3 to TRBJ2-7; D gene ambiguous. V lost 6 bases and J lost 7, with 10 bases in between. The germline V gene has CDR1 ENHRY and CDR2 SYGVKD. The CDR3 extends over 11 amino acids. CDR3 residues: CAISSHGEQYF. CDR3 nucleotides: TGTGCCATCAGCAGTCATGGAGAGCAGTACTTC.

This clonotype was detected only a few times. This chain uses TRBV14 with TRBJ2-1; TRBD2 agrees at 7 bases. Per germline, CDR1 SGHDN and CDR2 FVKESK. The CDR3 is 14 residues long. V dropped 7 bases and J dropped 7; count of bases not matched to a gene: 10. The CDR3 region is CASTRESLGNEQFF. The CDR3 DNA follows: TGTGCCAGCACGCGGGAGTCATTAGGTAATGAGCAGTTCTTC.

The genes are TRBV20-1 and TRBJ2-5; the D gene is possibly TRBD2 (6 bases). The CDR3 runs 13 residues. Germline V gene data show CDR1 as DFQATT and CDR2 as SNEGSKA (reference sequence). V shed 1 base and J shed 4 bases, with 10 bases lying between them. CDR3 amino acids: CSARAAGIETQYF. In DNA form, the CDR3 reads TGCAGTGCTAGAGCGGCGGGGATAGAGACCCAGTACTTC.

The V call is TRBV20-1, the J call TRBJ1-3; D ambiguous. Trimming stripped 0 bases from V and 3 bases from J, with 3 bases between. Germline loops: CDR1 DFQATT, CDR2 SNEGSKA (reference sequence). This CDR3 has 12 amino acids. As DNA, the CDR3 is TGCAGTGCTAGAGATTTTGGAAACACCATATATTTT. Translation: CSARDFGNTIYF.